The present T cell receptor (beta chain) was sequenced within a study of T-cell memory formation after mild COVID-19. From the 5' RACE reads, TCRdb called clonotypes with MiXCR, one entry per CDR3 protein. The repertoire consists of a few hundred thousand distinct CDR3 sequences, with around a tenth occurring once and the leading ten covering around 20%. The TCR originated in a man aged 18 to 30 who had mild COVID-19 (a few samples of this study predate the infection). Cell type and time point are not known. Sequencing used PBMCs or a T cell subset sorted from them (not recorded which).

The CDR3 here is CASSLEEYRGGYTF. The CDR3, as DNA: TGCGCCAGCAGCTTGGAGGAATACCGGGGAGGCTACACCTTC. The gene calls are TRBV5-1 and TRBJ1-2; unclear D gene. Germline V lookup: CDR1 SGHRS, CDR2 YFSETQ. This CDR3 has 14 amino acids. V lost 0 bases and J lost 8, with 14 bases in between. The whole variable domain, remainder taken from reference TRBV5-1 and TRBJ1-2, is KAGVTQTPRYLIKTRGQQVTLSCSPISGHRSVSWYQQTPGQGLQFLFEYFSETQRNKGNFPGRFSGRQFSNSRSEMNVSTLELGDSALYLCASSLEEYRGGYTFGSGTRLTVV.